This TCR beta chain was sequenced during a study of cytomegalovirus exposure and HLA in healthy donors. Study-wide results and limits: Cytomegalovirus status was reportedly diagnosed by the classifier with high specificity and sensitivity.

PCR employed 60 Vbeta and 13 Jbeta primers. Clones were read by immunoSEQ multiplex PCR, and TCRdb kept only the in-frame ones, dropping some. This sample has 60,000 to 95,000 clones; roughly 82% occur once, and the top ten carry around 18%. A note on this clone: The target antigen is unknown.

CDR3 length equals 19 residues. Germline-derived CDR1 and CDR2 are SGHDT and YYEEEE. Trimming took off 10 bases at V and 5 bases at J, with 33 bases between the two ends. The sequence was obtained from a man between 65 and 85 years old in good health and CMV-seropositive. Sequenced: PBMCs. V and J are TRBV5-6 and TRBJ2-2; D might be TRBD1 (8 bases). The CDR3 loop is CASSQGARRGHRQTGELFF. The CDR3, as DNA: TGTGCCTCCTCCCAGGGGGCGCGGCGGGGGCACCGGCAAACCGGGGAGCTGTTTTTT.